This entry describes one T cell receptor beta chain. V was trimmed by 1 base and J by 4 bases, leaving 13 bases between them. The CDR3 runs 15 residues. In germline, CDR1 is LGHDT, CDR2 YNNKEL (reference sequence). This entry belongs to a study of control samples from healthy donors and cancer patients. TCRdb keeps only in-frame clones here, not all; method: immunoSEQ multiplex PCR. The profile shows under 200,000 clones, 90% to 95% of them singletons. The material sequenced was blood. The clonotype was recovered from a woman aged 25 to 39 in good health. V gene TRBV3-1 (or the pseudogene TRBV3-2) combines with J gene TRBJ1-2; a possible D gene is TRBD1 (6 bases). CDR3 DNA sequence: TGTGCCAGCAGCCAAGGGGGGGCGCGGGGCTATGGCTACACCTTC. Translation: CASSQGGARGYGYTF.